This passage covers 28 T cell receptor beta chains from one sample sequenced in a study of blood T cell repertoires in COVID-19 (dated by TCRdb to the early 2020s). Library preparation used the immunoSEQ multiplex PCR assay. In TCRdb, the immuneACCESS table is reduced to in-frame sequences with V and J assigned. These tables do not hold every clone; where another copy was compared, an unresolved V gene accounts for under half, and the others remain unexplained. Present in this sample are some 220,000 clones, 85% of which were seen just once. Of the sample, about 2.4% is held by the ten largest clones. Sample: peripheral blood. The receptors originated from a woman aged 70-85 years with COVID-19, enrolled during active disease.

The rearrangement joins TRBV1 to TRBJ2-1; the tabulated D call, TRBD2, remains unverified against the DNA. TRBV1 is given as a pseudogene. This CDR3 region has 19 residues. This CDR3 reads CTSNPGTSGRDYSYNEQFF. The CDR3 coding sequence is TGCACCAGCAATCCCGGGACTAGCGGGAGGGACTACTCCTACAATGAGCAGTTCTTC.

The rearrangement links TRBV6-2 or TRBV6-3 to TRBJ2-1, with D hard to call. The CDR3 is made up of 12 amino acids. V lost 5 bases and J lost 8, with 10 bases in between. Germline CDR1 is MNHEY and CDR2 is SVGEGT. CDR3 nucleotide sequence: TGTGCCAGCAGTAGAGATCGGGATGAGCAGTTCTTC. Amino acids: CASSRDRDEQFF.

The DNA for the CDR3 is TGTGCCAGCAGTACAGGGCCTTGGGGAGCTTTCTTT. Protein: CASSTGPWGAFF. J is TRBJ1-1 and V is TRBV2, with D perhaps matching TRBD1 (6 bases). This CDR3 has 12 residues. In germline, CDR1 is SNHLY, CDR2 FYNNEI. The V end lost 5 bases, the J end lost 10 bases, and 14 bases lay between the germline ends. The full variable domain, its missing parts supplied by reference TRBV2 and TRBJ1-1, is EPEVTQTPSHQVTQMGQEVILRCVPISNHLYFYWYRQILGQKVEFLVSFYNNEISEKSEIFDDQFSVERPDGSNFTLKIRSTKLEDSAMYFCASSTGPWGAFFGQGTRLTVV.

Remarks on this clone: Within the sample, other DNA sequences also encode this same CDR3. The rearrangement joins TRBV27 to TRBJ1-1; the match to TRBD1 covers 7 bases. Losses at the gene ends were 6 bases for V and 0 bases for J; bases not matched to a gene: 1. Germline lookup yields CDR1 MNHEY and CDR2 SMNVEV (reference sequence). This CDR3 comprises 13 residues. The CDR3 DNA reads TGTGCCAGCAGAGGACAGGTGAACACTGAAGCTTTCTTT. Amino acids: CASRGQVNTEAFF.

This clone was counted between two and nine times. This chain joins TRBV5-1 and TRBJ1-4; 8 bases fit TRBD1. Germline V gene data show CDR1 as SGHRS and CDR2 as YFSETQ. There are 13 residues in the CDR3. Trimming at V came to 4 bases and at J to 8 bases, leaving 4 bases not matched to a gene. The CDR3 protein is CASSPGQAEKLFF. The CDR3 nucleotides are TGCGCCAGCAGCCCGGGACAGGCGGAAAAACTGTTTTTT.

This chain joins TRBV2 and TRBJ1-1, with D uncertain. The CDR3 runs to 14 residues. Germline V gives CDR1 SNHLY, CDR2 FYNNEI. Trimming took 3 bases from V and 6 from J, leaving 14 bases between them. This CDR3 is CASSETHQVSEAFF. The CDR3 DNA is TGTGCCAGCAGTGAGACACATCAGGTTTCTGAAGCTTTCTTT.

V usage is TRBV27 and J usage is TRBJ2-2; 15 bases agree with TRBD2. The CDR3 is 19 residues long. The germline V gene encodes CDR1 MNHEY and CDR2 SMNVEV (reference sequence). V lost 3 bases, J lost 2 bases, and 7 bases stayed unmatched. CDR3 nucleotides: TGTGCCAGCAGTTTGACCGGGACTAGCGGGAGGACCAACACCGGGGAGCTGTTTTTT. It encodes CASSLTGTSGRTNTGELFF.

This chain links TRBV6-5 with TRBJ1-1; no clear D. This CDR3 spans 14 amino acids. Germline assignment: CDR1 MNHEY and CDR2 SVGAGI. V shed 2 bases and J shed 4 bases, with 11 bases lying between them. The CDR3 sequence: CASSYAVLGTEAFF. In DNA, the CDR3 is TGTGCCAGCAGTTACGCCGTACTCGGCACTGAAGCTTTCTTT.

The rearrangement joins TRBV9 to TRBJ1-2, with 7 bases that match TRBD1. Trimming cost V 3 bases and J 4 bases; bases outside gene matches: 3. Germline CDR1 and CDR2: SGDLS and YYNGEE. This CDR3 spans 13 amino acids. The chain's CDR3 is CASSEGALYGYTF. The CDR3 DNA reads TGTGCCAGCAGCGAGGGGGCGCTCTATGGCTACACCTTC.

The chain employs TRBV5-1 and TRBJ1-2; D call uncertain. Germline V gives CDR1 SGHRS, CDR2 YFSETQ. Deletions cut 3 bases from V and 6 bases from J, with 15 bases between. The CDR3 extends over 14 amino acids. This CDR3 reads CASSSEAGFDGYTF. As DNA, the CDR3 is TGCGCCAGCAGCTCGGAGGCAGGTTTCGATGGCTACACCTTC.

This chain links TRBV20-1 with TRBJ1-4; 8 bases match TRBD1. V shed 3 bases and J 6 bases; nucleotides not matched to a gene: 6. Germline values: CDR1 DFQATT, CDR2 SNEGSKA (reference sequence). The CDR3 sequence is 14 residues long. The CDR3 sequence: CSASSGGAYEKLFF. The CDR3 DNA reads TGCAGTGCTAGTTCAGGGGGCGCGTATGAAAAACTGTTTTTT.

This chain uses TRBV6-1 with TRBJ1-1, with 8 bases aligning to TRBD1. The germline V gene encodes CDR1 MNHNS and CDR2 SASEGT. The CDR3 contains 17 residues. The V gene end was trimmed by 3 bases and the J gene end by 4 bases; junction bases not matched to a gene: 13. The CDR3 DNA sequence: TGTGCCAGCAGTGACAGGGCAGGGGGCATTAAGGGCACTGAAGCTTTCTTT. Translating it yields CASSDRAGGIKGTEAFF.

This clone was counted a few times. The chain has TRBV7-2 and TRBJ1-1, with no clear D. The CDR3 contains 12 residues. CDR1 SGHTA and CDR2 FQGNSA come from the germline V gene. Trimming took 3 bases from V and 0 from J, leaving 2 bases between them. Here the CDR3 DNA reads TGTGCCAGCAGCTTTATGAACACTGAAGCTTTCTTT. This sequence encodes CASSFMNTEAFF.

CDR3 sequence: CASSPGGTGLNYGYTF. The DNA for the CDR3 is TGTGCCAGCAGCCCTGGGGGGACAGGGCTTAACTATGGCTACACCTTC. V usage is TRBV9 and J usage is TRBJ1-2; TRBD1 matches at 9 bases. This CDR3 has 16 residues. J lost 1 base, V lost 4 bases, and 8 bases had no gene match. Germline lookup yields CDR1 SGDLS and CDR2 YYNGEE.

This chain links TRBV27 with TRBJ2-2, with D maybe TRBD2 (7 bases). CDR3 length: 16 residues. CDR1 is MNHEY and CDR2 is SMNVEV in the germline V gene (reference sequence). Between the trimmed V and J ends, which lost 4 bases and 5 bases, there was a span of 17 bases. The DNA of the CDR3 is TGTGCCAGCAGTTATGGGGGCGGGAGAGGGACCGGGGAGCTGTTTTTT. It specifies CASSYGGGRGTGELFF.

The rearrangement joins TRBV3-1 (or the pseudogene TRBV3-2) to TRBJ1-4, with 7 bases fitting TRBD1. Looked up from germline, CDR1 is LGHDT and CDR2 is YNNKEL (reference sequence). Trimming cost V 5 bases and J 8 bases; bases outside gene matches: 8. This CDR3 is built from 14 residues. CDR3 DNA: TGTGCCAGCAGCAGGAGACAGGGACGAGAAAAACTGTTTTTT. Its protein product is CASSRRQGREKLFF.

The chain is built from TRBV4-2 and TRBJ1-6; D perhaps matches TRBD1 (6 bases). There are 15 residues in the CDR3. Germline values: CDR1 LGHNA, CDR2 YNFKEQ. Trimming left V 1 base short and J 7 bases short, with 11 bases between. In DNA, the CDR3 is TGTGCCAGCAGCCAAGCGGGCGGACAGAATTCACCCCTCCACTTT. As protein: CASSQAGGQNSPLHF.

This chain uses TRBV11-2 with TRBJ1-6; no clear D. The germline V gene has CDR1 SGHAT and CDR2 FQNNGV. This CDR3 region has 15 residues. The V gene lost 0 bases and the J gene lost 10 bases, with 13 bases spanning the gap. CDR3 in DNA: TGTGCCAGCAGCTTAGACACGGGCCGGGAATCACCCCTCCACTTT. The encoded protein is CASSLDTGRESPLHF. The full variable domain, rest sourced from reference TRBV11-2 and TRBJ1-6, is EAGVAQSPRYKIIEKRQSVAFWCNPISGHATLYWYQQILGQGPKLLIQFQNNGVVDDSQLPKDRFSAERLKGVDSTLKIQPAKLEDSAVYLCASSLDTGRESPLHFGNGTRLTVT.

The chain joins TRBV5-1 to TRBJ2-5; weak D call: TRBD2 (5 bases). Germline CDR1 and CDR2: SGHRS and YFSETQ. CDR3 length: 16 residues. The V end lost 5 bases, the J end lost 5 bases, and 22 bases lay between the germline ends. CDR3 amino acids: CASSYLEGPGWETQYF. Written as DNA, the CDR3 is TGCGCCAGCAGTTACCTTGAGGGTCCCGGGTGGGAGACCCAGTACTTC.

Written as DNA, the CDR3 is TGTGCCAGCAGCTTAGTTGGGACAGTCTCGGAGCAGTTCTTC. Its translation: CASSLVGTVSEQFF. V gene TRBV11-3 combines with J gene TRBJ2-1, with 7 bases identical to TRBD1. The CDR3 is 14 residues long. After removal of 1 base from V and 10 bases from J, the junction contained 7 bases not matched to a gene. Germline values: CDR1 SGHNT, CDR2 YENEEA.

This clone was picked up one time. CDR3 coding DNA: TGTGCCAGTAGTAGCCTGGACAGGGGGGTTGACGGCTACACCTTC. It specifies CASSSLDRGVDGYTF. The chain has TRBV19 and TRBJ1-2; 10 bases map to TRBD1. Unmatched junction bases numbered 10, after V lost 4 bases and J lost 8 bases. The CDR3 spans 15 residues. Germline loops: CDR1 LNHDA, CDR2 SQIVND (reference sequence).

V usage is TRBV2 and J usage is TRBJ1-2; D might be TRBD1 (5 bases). The CDR3 covers 15 residues. Per the germline V gene, CDR1 is SNHLY and CDR2 is FYNNEI. V was clipped by 5 bases and J by 8 bases, with 21 bases between them. CDR3 residues: CASSYSQGNGKGYTF. CDR3 in DNA: TGTGCCAGCAGTTATAGTCAGGGAAACGGAAAGGGCTACACCTTC.

The chain has TRBV7-2 and TRBJ1-6, with D perhaps matching TRBD1 (6 bases). V was cut by 4 bases and J by 7 bases, with 14 bases left in between. This CDR3 region has 15 residues. Germline CDR1 reads SGHTA; CDR2 reads FQGNSA. The CDR3 reads CASSSWDQGNSPLHF. DNA for the CDR3: TGTGCCAGCAGCTCCTGGGACCAGGGGAATTCACCCCTCCACTTT.

The V call is TRBV5-4, the J call TRBJ1-2; a possible D gene is TRBD1 (6 bases). Trimming stripped 5 bases from V and 4 bases from J, with 9 bases between. Germline V lookup: CDR1 SGHNT, CDR2 YYREEE (reference sequence). The CDR3 sequence is 12 residues long. CDR3 sequence: CASSRTAYGYTF. The CDR3, as DNA: TGTGCCAGCAGTAGGACAGCCTATGGCTACACCTTC.

The rearrangement uses TRBV19 and TRBJ1-5; 7 positions agree with TRBD1. Trimming cost V 2 bases and J 11 bases; bases outside gene matches: 9. The CDR3 extends over 14 amino acids. In germline, CDR1 is LNHDA, CDR2 SQIVND (reference sequence). The chain's CDR3 is CASSIRGPSWAQHF. CDR3 nucleotides: TGTGCCAGTAGTATAAGGGGGCCGAGTTGGGCCCAGCATTTT.

The rearrangement links TRBV15 to TRBJ1-2; D is undetermined. CDR3 length equals 15 residues. Germline CDR1 reads LNHNV; CDR2 reads YYDKDF (reference sequence). V was trimmed by 0 bases and J by 7 bases, leaving 15 bases between them. As DNA, the CDR3 is TGTGCCACCAGCAGAGATCCCCAGGTATACTCTGGCTACACCTTC. Translating gives CATSRDPQVYSGYTF.

The J gene is TRBJ1-6, the V gene TRBV27; 9 positions match TRBD1. Germline-derived CDR1 and CDR2 are MNHEY and SMNVEV (reference sequence). There are 16 residues in the CDR3. V lost 5 bases to trimming and J lost 7 bases; unmatched junction nucleotides: 9. DNA of the CDR3: TGTGCCAGCAGTCTTTCATACAGGGGGCGAAATTCACCCCTCCACTTT. Its translation is CASSLSYRGRNSPLHF.

A few counts support this clone. V gene TRBV27 combines with J gene TRBJ2-7; D is perhaps TRBD2 (5 bases). The germline V and J ends were trimmed by 0 bases and 0 bases, with 9 bases remaining between them. The CDR3 sequence is 15 residues long. In germline, CDR1 is MNHEY, CDR2 SMNVEV (reference sequence). The CDR3 spells CASSLSGDPSYEQYF. The CDR3 DNA reads as TGTGCCAGCAGTTTATCGGGAGACCCCTCCTACGAGCAGTACTTC.